These T cell receptor beta chains were read from a single sample in a study of naive and memory T cell subsets. Each CDR3 protein gets one entry after TCRdb re-called the UMI-ligation and nested PCR reads with MiXCR. The sample lists 84,000 or so distinct CDR3 sequences, 5.5% to 8.5% occurring once. Specimen: central memory CD4+ T cells from blood. The source of these receptors is a human donor in good health. The CDR3 runs from the conserved cysteine through the conserved F or W. The D gene is left open where the match is weak. Not every row has a clone size; where given, it reads once, few, many or a size class.

D gene,J gene,clone size,V gene,CDR3 DNA,CDR3 protein
TRBD1,TRBJ1-4,many,TRBV4-2,TGTGCCAGCAGCCAAGGGGACAGGGGCGGGCTTAATGAAAAACTGTTTTTT,CASSQGDRGGLNEKLFF
NA,TRBJ1-5,few,TRBV4-2,TGTGCCAGCAGCCACTACCGGGCCATTAATCAGCCCCAGCATTTT,CASSHYRAINQPQHF
NA,TRBJ1-5,many,TRBV7-3,TGTGCCAGCAGCTTTGGAGGGGGTCAGCCCCAGCATTTT,CASSFGGGQPQHF
NA,TRBJ1-2,many,TRBV7-2,TGTGCCAGCAGCTTAGCGTCGGGAGGAAACTATGGCTACACCTTC,CASSLASGGNYGYTF
NA,TRBJ2-1,many,TRBV11-2,TGTGCCAGCAGCAAAGAAGCGGAGCAGTTCTTC,CASSKEAEQFF
TRBD1,TRBJ1-5,NA,TRBV30,TGTGCCTGGACAGGGGGAAAGGGTGTCGGACCCCAGCATTTT,CAWTGGKGVGPQHF
NA,TRBJ2-1,NA,TRBV12-3/TRBV12-4,TGTGCCAGCAGCTACTTAAAGGATGAGCAGTTCTTC,CASSYLKDEQFF
TRBD1,TRBJ1-5,NA,TRBV2,TGTGCCGGCAGGGGGACAGGGGTGTTTAGAAATCAGCCCCAGCATTTT,CAGRGTGVFRNQPQHF
TRBD1,TRBJ1-1,NA,TRBV5-1,TGCGCCAGCAGCTTGGTGGGCAGGGGGCAAACTGAAGCTTTCTTT,CASSLVGRGQTEAFF
TRBD1,TRBJ2-7,many,TRBV20-1,TGCAGTGCTCGGGCCCCGACAGGGCCCTACGAGCAGTACTTC,CSARAPTGPYEQYF
TRBD1,TRBJ1-2,few,TRBV4-2,TGTGCCAGCAGCCAAGCCCCCGATTACTCACGGGACAGGGCTCCGAGGCACACCTTC,CASSQAPDYSRDRAPRHTF
TRBD1,TRBJ1-5,NA,TRBV4-2,TGTGCCAGCAGCCAATTCAGGGGGATCCGTCCGCCCCAGCATTTT,CASSQFRGIRPPQHF
NA,TRBJ2-5,NA,TRBV5-1,TGCGCCAGCAGTGGATGGCCAGGACAACAAGAGACCCAGTACTTC,CASSGWPGQQETQYF
NA,TRBJ2-1,many,TRBV6-2/TRBV6-3,TGTGCCAGCAGTACCCACCGGACCGCTTCTTACAATGAGCAGTTCTTC,CASSTHRTASYNEQFF
TRBD2,TRBJ2-3,NA,TRBV29-1,TGCAGCGTTGAACCGACTAGCGGGAGCGGCACAGATACGCAGTATTTT,CSVEPTSGSGTDTQYF
TRBD2,TRBJ2-7,many,TRBV5-1,TGCGCCAGCAGCGTCACTAGCGGGAGAGGACGCGAGCAGTACTTC,CASSVTSGRGREQYF
TRBD2,TRBJ2-1,NA,TRBV7-2,TGTGCCAGCAGCCCCCATGGTAGCGGGAATGAGCAGTTCTTC,CASSPHGSGNEQFF
TRBD1,TRBJ2-6,NA,TRBV24-1,TGTGCCACCAGTGGGGACAGGAGAACTGGGGCCAACGTCCTGACTTTC,CATSGDRRTGANVLTF
TRBD1,TRBJ2-4,few,TRBV7-2,TGTGCCAGCAGAGCTACCGACAGGGGGTCGAACATTCAGTACTTC,CASRATDRGSNIQYF
NA,TRBJ2-3,many,TRBV14,TGTGCCAGCAGCCGAAACACGGGCCTCCCCACAGATACGCAGTATTTT,CASSRNTGLPTDTQYF
NA,TRBJ1-1,NA,TRBV6-1,TGTGCCAGCAACCCCCGGTCTAACACTGAAGCTTTCTTT,CASNPRSNTEAFF
NA,TRBJ2-6,NA,TRBV5-4,TGTGCCAGCAGCCCAGGGGGGGGCTCTGGGGCCAACGTCCTGACTTTC,CASSPGGGSGANVLTF
NA,TRBJ2-5,many,TRBV30,TGTGCCTGGAGCGCCTCAAATACCCAGTACTTC,CAWSASNTQYF
NA,TRBJ2-5,many,TRBV9,TGTGCCAGCAGCGTAGAACCGGGGTTTTATGAGACCCAGTACTTC,CASSVEPGFYETQYF
NA,TRBJ1-2,few,TRBV7-2,TGTGCCAGCAGCCTGGACATGAATGGCTACACCTTC,CASSLDMNGYTF
NA,TRBJ2-5,many,TRBV10-3,TGTGCCATCAGTGAGTCTGGGGGGAGTAAGGAGACCCAGTACTTC,CAISESGGSKETQYF
NA,TRBJ2-5,many,TRBV12-3/TRBV12-4,TGTGCCAGCAGTTTCGTAGAAGAGACCCAGTACTTC,CASSFVEETQYF
NA,TRBJ2-7,many,TRBV20-1,TGCAGTGGGCAATGGGGGAAGGCCTACGAGCAGTACTTC,CSGQWGKAYEQYF
NA,TRBJ1-2,NA,TRBV6-6,TGTGCCAGCAGTTCGATGGGCGTCGATGGCTACACCTTC,CASSSMGVDGYTF
NA,TRBJ2-1,NA,TRBV6-4,TGTGCCAGCAGTGGGCAGCCCGGAAGGCCGAGCTCCTACAATGAGCAGTTCTTC,CASSGQPGRPSSYNEQFF
NA,TRBJ2-7,few,TRBV19,TGTGCCAGCAACACGGGCAAGAGCTCCTACGAGCAGTACTTC,CASNTGKSSYEQYF
NA,TRBJ1-5,few,TRBV15,TGTGCCACCAGCAGAGATGGGGGAGGCAATCAGCCCCAGCATTTT,CATSRDGGGNQPQHF
NA,TRBJ1-2,NA,TRBV7-9,TGTGCCAGCAGCCCCAGTGTCGTCCCGGATGGCTACACCTTC,CASSPSVVPDGYTF
TRBD1,TRBJ1-2,few,TRBV30,TGTGCCTGGAATTCAGGGGGGCTCTCTGGCTACACCTTC,CAWNSGGLSGYTF
NA,TRBJ2-7,NA,TRBV2,TGTGCCAGCAGTGGCACGTTCAGCTCCTACGAGCAGTACTTC,CASSGTFSSYEQYF
NA,TRBJ1-2,many,TRBV18,TGTGCCAGCTCACCAATAAGGGGATCCTATGGCTACACCTTC,CASSPIRGSYGYTF
TRBD2,TRBJ2-1,many,TRBV14,TGTGCCAGTAGGGCTAGCGGGGTAGGTCCGCAGTTCTTC,CASRASGVGPQFF
TRBD1,TRBJ1-6,NA,TRBV3-1,TGTGCCAGCAGCCCATCGACAGGGGGCGGAAATTCACCCCTCCACTTT,CASSPSTGGGNSPLHF
TRBD1,TRBJ1-3,NA,TRBV7-9,TGTGCCAGCAGCCCTCAACAGGGGATTTCTGGAAACACCATATATTTT,CASSPQQGISGNTIYF
TRBD2,TRBJ2-3,many,TRBV7-2,TGTGCCAGCAGCTTAGTTACTAGCGGCACAGATACGCAGTATTTT,CASSLVTSGTDTQYF
NA,TRBJ1-3,many,TRBV2,TGTGCCAGCAGTGCTGACGGTCTCGGCAGGGCTGGAAACACCATATATTTT,CASSADGLGRAGNTIYF
NA,TRBJ2-5,many,TRBV27,TGTGCCAGCAGTTTATTTGGCAGGTCCGAAGAGACCCAGTACTTC,CASSLFGRSEETQYF
NA,TRBJ1-1,many,TRBV5-6,TGTGCCAGCAGCTTGAGGCAGTCGAACACTGAAGCTTTCTTT,CASSLRQSNTEAFF
TRBD2,TRBJ2-3,many,TRBV29-1,TGCAGCGTTGGGGCTTTGGCTAGCGGGAGGACAGATACGCAGTATTTT,CSVGALASGRTDTQYF
NA,TRBJ1-4,many,TRBV5-1,TGCGCCAGCAGCTTCGACAGGTCGGACGAAAAACTGTTTTTT,CASSFDRSDEKLFF
NA,TRBJ2-3,NA,TRBV6-5,TGTGCCAGCAGTTATTCCGGCGTCTCAGATACGCAGTATTTT,CASSYSGVSDTQYF